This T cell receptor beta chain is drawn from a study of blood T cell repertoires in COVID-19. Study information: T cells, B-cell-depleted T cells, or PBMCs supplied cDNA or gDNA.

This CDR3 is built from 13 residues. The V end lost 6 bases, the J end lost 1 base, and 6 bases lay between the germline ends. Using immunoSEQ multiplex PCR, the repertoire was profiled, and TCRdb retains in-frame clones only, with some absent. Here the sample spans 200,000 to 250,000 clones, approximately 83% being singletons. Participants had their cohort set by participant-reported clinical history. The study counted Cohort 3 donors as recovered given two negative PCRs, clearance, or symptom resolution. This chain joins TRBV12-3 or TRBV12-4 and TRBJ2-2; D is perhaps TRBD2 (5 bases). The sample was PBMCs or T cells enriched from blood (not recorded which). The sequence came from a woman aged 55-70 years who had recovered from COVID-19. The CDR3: CASSRGNTGELFF. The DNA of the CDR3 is TGTGCCAGCAGCCGGGGGAACACCGGGGAGCTGTTTTTT.